The 24 T cell receptor beta chains given below trace back to one sample, sequenced in a study of blood T cell repertoires in COVID-19. Clones were sequenced by immunoSEQ multiplex PCR, and TCRdb holds only the in-frame ones, with some missing. The sample contains 310,000 or so clones, 70% to 90% of which appear only once. The sequenced sample was PBMCs or T cells enriched from blood (not recorded which). The receptors were gathered from a woman aged 40 to 49 who had recovered from COVID-19.

V is TRBV4-3 and J is TRBJ1-6; possible D gene TRBD1, 5 bases. Germline V gene data show CDR1 as LGHNA and CDR2 as YSLEER. The V and J ends lost 4 bases and 6 bases respectively, with 10 bases between them. The CDR3 covers 14 residues. CDR3 nucleotides: TGCGCCAGCAGCCGATCGACAGTTAATTCACCCCTCCACTTT. As protein: CASSRSTVNSPLHF.

This clone was seen once. The chain carries TRBV28 and TRBJ2-7; D remains unclear. Deletions cut 3 bases from V and 3 bases from J, with 6 bases between. Germline CDR1 reads MDHEN; CDR2 reads SYDVKM. The length of the CDR3 is 12 residues. CDR3 nucleotide sequence: TGTGCCAGCAGTTTTCTGAGCTACGAGCAGTACTTC. It codes for CASSFLSYEQYF.

This clone was picked up a small number of times. The V gene is TRBV27, the J gene TRBJ2-7, with D perhaps matching TRBD2 (5 bases). Trimming shortened V by 5 bases and J by 2 bases, and 13 bases separated the two germline ends. CDR3 size: 14 residues. From germline, CDR1 is MNHEY and CDR2 SMNVEV (reference sequence). The CDR3 here is CASSPPDGTYEQYF. The CDR3 DNA is TGTGCCAGCAGTCCGCCCGACGGGACCTACGAGCAGTACTTC.

This rearrangement joins TRBV30 to TRBJ2-3; TRBD1 matches 8 bases. Germline assignment: CDR1 GTSNPN and CDR2 SVGIG (reference sequence). The length of the CDR3 is 11 residues. With 8 bases clipped from V and 8 bases from J, the junction kept 6 bases outside the gene matches. This CDR3 is CAGTGIGTQYF. CDR3 DNA: TGTGCCGGGACAGGTATCGGTACGCAGTATTTT.

About this clone: The junction shows a germline mismatch at one end, possibly a read error. The chain uses TRBV11-3 and TRBJ2-1; 9 nucleotides line up with TRBD2. CDR3 length equals 16 residues. The germline gives CDR1 SGHNT, CDR2 YENEEA. CDR3 protein: CASSIELSGGYNEQFF. The CDR3, as DNA: TGTGCCAGCAGCATAGAGCTGAGCGGGGGGTACAATGAGCAGTTCTTC.

The CDR3 nucleotides read TGCGCCAGCAGCGCCGCCCTTAGCGGGAGGGTCCATCACAATGAGCAGTTCTTC. Its protein is CASSAALSGRVHHNEQFF. The chain has TRBV5-1 and TRBJ2-1; TRBD2 aligns across 11 bases. After removal of 4 bases from V and 5 bases from J, the junction contained 14 bases not matched to a gene. This CDR3 spans 18 amino acids. Per germline, CDR1 SGHRS and CDR2 YFSETQ.

The rearrangement links TRBV6-9 to TRBJ2-1, with a weak D call TRBD1 (6 bases). The CDR3 length is 12 residues. The V gene lost 7 bases and the J gene lost 8 bases, with 12 bases spanning the gap. The germline gives CDR1 MNHGY, CDR2 SVAAGI. CDR3 in DNA: TGTGCCAGCACCCAGGGGACCGATGAGCAGTTCTTC. Its protein is CASTQGTDEQFF.

The V and J genes are TRBV18 and TRBJ1-1; D is uncertain. V was trimmed by 2 bases and J by 4 bases, leaving 11 bases between them. Germline lookup yields CDR1 KGHSH and CDR2 LQKENI. CDR3 length: 14 amino acids. The CDR3 DNA reads TGTGCCAGCTCACCAACCCAAACAGCCACTGAAGCTTTCTTT. Its protein product is CASSPTQTATEAFF.

This chain joins TRBV27 and TRBJ1-1, with D unclear. Germline assignment: CDR1 MNHEY and CDR2 SMNVEV (reference sequence). The CDR3 is made up of 13 amino acids. V was cut by 5 bases and J by 4 bases, with 11 bases left in between. Here the CDR3 DNA reads TGTGCCAGCAGTCCTGGGCGCGTCACTGAAGCTTTCTTT. Protein: CASSPGRVTEAFF.

V gene TRBV18 combines with J gene TRBJ2-7; 10 nucleotides line up with TRBD1. The germline V gene encodes CDR1 KGHSH and CDR2 LQKENI. This CDR3 spans 18 amino acids. V gave up 4 bases and J gave up 7 bases; unmatched junction bases: 19. The CDR3 DNA is TGTGCCAGCTCACGAAACCCCGGACAGGGGGGAAGGCTAGGGGAGCAGTACTTC. Its translation is CASSRNPGQGGRLGEQYF.

This chain joins TRBV28 and TRBJ2-5; D is undetermined. The CDR3 has 13 amino acids. In germline, CDR1 is MDHEN, CDR2 SYDVKM. V lost 3 bases to trimming and J lost 0 bases, with 5 bases between them. The CDR3: CASSLRNQETQYF. DNA of the CDR3: TGTGCCAGCAGTTTGCGAAACCAAGAGACCCAGTACTTC. Variable domain in full (rest from reference TRBV28 and TRBJ2-5): DVKVTQSSRYLVKRTGEKVFLECVQDMDHENMFWYRQDPGLGLRLIYFSYDVKMKEKGDIPEGYSVSREKKERFSLILESASTNQTSMYLCASSLRNQETQYFGPGTRLLVL.

The chain is built from TRBV5-1 and TRBJ1-4; the match to TRBD1 covers 8 bases. Germline assignment: CDR1 SGHRS and CDR2 YFSETQ. This CDR3 has 15 amino acids. Losses at the gene ends were 4 bases for V and 8 bases for J; bases not matched to a gene: 10. The CDR3 region is CASSLSPGQEEKLFF. In DNA, the CDR3 is TGCGCCAGCAGCCTATCACCGGGACAGGAGGAAAAACTGTTTTTT.

The chain combines TRBV4-3 with TRBJ2-1, with TRBD2 identical over 8 bases. V lost 1 base, J lost 3 bases, and 8 bases stayed unmatched. The CDR3 spans 17 residues. Germline V gene sequence: CDR1 LGHNA, CDR2 YSLEER. Here the CDR3 DNA reads TGCGCCAGCAGCCAAGTGGGCGCGGGGGGAATCTACAATGAGCAGTTCTTC. Encoded protein: CASSQVGAGGIYNEQFF.

The CDR3 here is CASSVDVAGSSYEQYF. CDR3 nucleotides: TGTGCCAGCAGCGTAGATGTAGCGGGGAGCTCCTACGAGCAGTACTTC. The rearrangement links TRBV9 to TRBJ2-7, with 8 positions matching TRBD2. CDR3 size: 16 residues. Looked up from germline, CDR1 is SGDLS and CDR2 is YYNGEE. V was clipped by 0 bases and J by 0 bases; unmatched bases: 5.

This clone showed up just once. V usage is TRBV5-1 and J usage is TRBJ2-5, with 8 bases fitting TRBD2. The CDR3 is 15 residues long. J gave up 5 bases and V 5 bases, and 11 bases lay outside the gene matches. In germline, CDR1 is SGHRS, CDR2 YFSETQ. The CDR3 DNA reads TGCGCCAGCAGTTACCGGGGGGGGCAACAGGAGACCCAGTACTTC. It codes for CASSYRGGQQETQYF.

The genes are TRBV6-2 or TRBV6-3 and TRBJ2-4; D is possibly TRBD1 (5 bases). With 3 bases removed from V and 3 bases from J, the gap between germline ends came to 9 bases. The CDR3 runs 14 residues. Germline V gene data show CDR1 as MNHEY and CDR2 as SVGEGT. CDR3 in DNA: TGTGCCAGCAGTTATCTCCAGGGCAAAAACATTCAGTACTTC. It yields the protein CASSYLQGKNIQYF.

This chain links TRBV7-9 with TRBJ2-7, with 7 nucleotides matching TRBD1. The CDR3 is made up of 16 amino acids. The trim removed 3 bases at V and 6 bases at J, leaving 14 bases unmatched. The germline CDR1 and CDR2 sequences are SEHNR and FQNEAQ (reference sequence). CDR3 sequence: CASSFGQVGPVIEQYF. In DNA form, the CDR3 reads TGTGCCAGCAGCTTCGGACAGGTAGGCCCTGTCATCGAGCAGTACTTC.

This chain links TRBV7-9 with TRBJ2-3; D might be TRBD2 (5 bases). The germline CDR1 and CDR2 sequences are SEHNR and FQNEAQ (reference sequence). There are 14 residues in the CDR3. Trimming took off 6 bases at V and 2 bases at J, with 12 bases between the two ends. This CDR3 reads CASSYGLPTDTQYF. In nucleotides, the CDR3 is TGTGCCAGCAGTTACGGACTCCCCACAGATACGCAGTATTTT.

The chain carries TRBV29-1 and TRBJ2-3, with TRBD1 as a possible D gene (5 bases). Deletions cut 1 base from V and 6 bases from J, with 20 bases between. This CDR3 region has 16 residues. From germline, CDR1 is SQVTM and CDR2 ANQGSEA. The CDR3 is CSVEAGQGSLLDTQYF. The CDR3 DNA sequence: TGCAGCGTTGAAGCCGGCCAGGGCTCGTTGCTGGATACGCAGTATTTT.

The chain has TRBV7-2 and TRBJ2-3; 8 nucleotides match TRBD2. The ends lost 1 base at V and 3 bases at J; junction bases unmatched: 6. The germline V gene encodes CDR1 SGHTA and CDR2 FQGNSA. The CDR3 is 16 amino acids. The CDR3 DNA reads as TGTGCCAGCAGCTTAGTTTTGACTAGCGTTACAGATACGCAGTATTTT. It codes for CASSLVLTSVTDTQYF.

V gene TRBV6-2 or TRBV6-3 combines with J gene TRBJ2-2; D remains unclear. The CDR3 sequence is 15 residues long. The V end was cut by 5 bases, the J end by 3 bases, with 13 bases between. CDR1 and CDR2 from the germline V gene are MNHEY and SVGEGT. DNA for the CDR3: TGTGCCAGCAGTCCGACTGGCCCGCACACCGGGGAGCTGTTTTTT. This translates into CASSPTGPHTGELFF.

The chain uses TRBV4-3 and TRBJ2-1, with TRBD2 as a possible D gene (6 bases). V was pared by 0 bases and J by 4 bases, with 10 bases between. The germline gives CDR1 LGHNA, CDR2 YSLEER. There are 15 residues in the CDR3. The CDR3 loop is CASSQDRAGYNEQFF. In nucleotides, the CDR3 is TGCGCCAGCAGCCAAGATCGTGCGGGATACAATGAGCAGTTCTTC.

This clone appeared a few times. The rearrangement uses TRBV29-1 and TRBJ2-7, with unresolved D. V shed 1 base and J shed 4 bases, with 8 bases lying between them. This CDR3 spans 12 amino acids. Germline assignment: CDR1 SQVTM and CDR2 ANQGSEA. CDR3 DNA: TGCAGCGTTGAAGTTGCCGGTTACGAGCAGTACTTC. Amino acids: CSVEVAGYEQYF.

V is TRBV29-1 and J is TRBJ2-1; 9 bases agree with TRBD1. The CDR3 length is 13 residues. Unmatched junction bases numbered 8, after V lost 5 bases and J lost 9 bases. Germline CDR1 reads SQVTM; CDR2 reads ANQGSEA. The CDR3 spells CSVPGTGLREQFF. CDR3 nucleotide sequence: TGCAGCGTTCCCGGGACAGGGCTTCGTGAGCAGTTCTTC.